This T cell receptor (beta chain) came from a study of control samples from healthy donors and cancer patients. Sequencing was performed with immunoSEQ multiplex PCR; in TCRdb, only in-frame clones are kept and a portion is missing. Of 80,000 to 100,000 clones in the sample, approximately 86% were seen once. Trimming took off 5 bases at V and 5 bases at J, with 13 bases between the two ends. The germline gives CDR1 SGHTA, CDR2 FQGNSA. This CDR3 is 14 amino acids long. This clone has a handful of counts. The chain uses TRBV7-2 and TRBJ1-5; D is ambiguous. Sequences were obtained from blood. The clonotype was recovered from a man aged 25-45 years in good health. Written as DNA, the CDR3 is TGTGCCAGCAGCCTCACAGAATCTTATCAGCCCCAGCATTTT. It yields the protein CASSLTESYQPQHF.